This entry lists 2 T cell receptor beta chains sequenced from one sample in a study of cytomegalovirus exposure and HLA in healthy donors. The repertoire was sequenced with immunoSEQ multiplex PCR; TCRdb's copy has only in-frame clones and lacks some. The sample carries fewer than 250,000 clones, about 86% recorded once. Sequences were obtained from PBMCs. All receptors come from a man between 18 and 29 years old in good health and CMV-seronegative.

This clone showed up just a few times. The V and J genes are TRBV11-3 and TRBJ2-2, with 10 bases aligning to TRBD2. V dropped 4 bases and J dropped 7; count of bases not matched to a gene: 9. CDR1 and CDR2 (germline): SGHNT, YENEEA. The CDR3 runs 16 residues. CDR3 coding DNA: TGTGCCAGCAGCTCACGAAGCGGGAGGGCCGACGGGGAGCTGTTTTTT. The encoded protein is CASSSRSGRADGELFF. The full variable domain, with the rest looked up from reference TRBV11-3 and TRBJ2-2, is EAGVVQSPRYKIIEKKQPVAFWCNPISGHNTLYWYLQNLGQGPELLIRYENEEAVDDSQLPKDRFSAERLKGVDSTLKIQPAELGDSAVYLCASSSRSGRADGELFFGEGSRLTVL.

This chain joins TRBV11-2 and TRBJ1-4; no clear D gene. Trimming took 5 bases from V and 0 from J, leaving 13 bases between them. Germline CDR1 is SGHAT and CDR2 is FQNNGV. This CDR3 region has 16 residues. CDR3 in amino acids: CASSRPGAATNEKLFF. The CDR3 DNA reads TGTGCCAGCAGCCGCCCGGGTGCTGCAACTAATGAAAAACTGTTTTTT.